Presented here are 13 T cell receptor beta chains from one specimen sequenced in a study of T cells in Graves' hyperthyroidism and ophthalmopathy (dated by TCRdb to between 2018 and 2021). Libraries were made using multiplex PCR. TCRdb shows the sequencer as Illumina HiSeq 2000. The TCR beta CDR3 regions were amplified from the RNA transcripts. For the first round of RT-PCR on the TCR CDR3, the HTBI primer set was used together with the Qiagen OneStep RT-PCR kit. The public reads were run again by TCRdb, first through fastp at Q25 and then through MiXCR, and only productive beta chains were kept. Here each entry gathers all rows of one CDR3 protein and keeps the most common genes and DNA. This sample comprises about 400,000 distinct CDR3 sequences, less than 20% of them detected only once. The ten top clones hold about a quarter of the sample. Sequenced material: blood. The receptors stem from a woman between 18 and 30 years old with Graves' hyperthyroidism that later progressed to Graves' ophthalmopathy.

This clonotype was seen many times. This sequence joins TRBV7-2 and TRBJ2-1; D is possibly TRBD2 (6 bases). V was clipped by 5 bases and J by 6 bases, with 11 bases between them. Germline V CDR1 and CDR2: SGHTA, FQGNSA. CDR3 length: 13 amino acids. CDR3 DNA: TGTGCCAGCAGCATCGGACTATTCAATGAGCAGTTCTTC. It yields the protein CASSIGLFNEQFF. Together with reference TRBV7-2 and TRBJ2-1, the CDR3 gives the full variable domain: GAGVSQSPSNKVTEKGKDVELRCDPISGHTALYWYRQSLGQGLEFLIYFQGNSAPDKSGLPSDRFSAERTGGSVSTLTIQRTQQEDSAVYLCASSIGLFNEQFFGPGTRLTVL.

This clonotype was counted a few times. The chain links TRBV10-2 to TRBJ2-1; 12 bases map to TRBD2. This CDR3 region has 16 residues. Germline V CDR1 and CDR2: WSHSY, SAAADI. The V gene end was trimmed by 2 bases and the J gene end by 8 bases; junction bases not matched to a gene: 7. The CDR3 DNA reads as TGCGCCAGCAGTGAGGAACTAGCGGGAGGCCTCTATGAGCAGTTCTTC. This translates into CASSEELAGGLYEQFF.

This clonotype occurred a few times. The chain couples TRBV27 to TRBJ2-7; a weak D match, TRBD2 (6 bases). The CDR3 consists of 13 residues. Germline loops: CDR1 MNHEY, CDR2 SMNVEV (reference sequence). Trimming cost V 7 bases and J 3 bases, with 13 bases left between them. The CDR3, as DNA: TGTGCCAGCACCCTCGGGAGTGGCTACGAGCAGTACTTC. It is translated as CASTLGSGYEQYF.

This clonotype has ten or more counts. The V call is TRBV29-1, the J call TRBJ1-1; D uncertain. The CDR3 totals 14 residues. With 6 bases removed from V and 1 base from J, the gap between germline ends came to 15 bases. Germline lookup yields CDR1 SQVTM and CDR2 ANQGSEA. For the CDR3, the DNA is TGCAGCGTCCGAGAGGGTAGAGGGAACACTGAAGCTTTCTTT. This gives the protein CSVREGRGNTEAFF.

In its sample, this clonotype was seen many times. The chain joins TRBV28 to TRBJ2-3; D may be TRBD1 or TRBD2 (5 bases each). The V gene lost 2 bases and the J gene lost 2 bases, with 14 bases spanning the gap. The CDR3 covers 16 residues. Germline assignment: CDR1 MDHEN and CDR2 SYDVKM. CDR3 sequence: CASSLVGRSITDTQYF. CDR3 nucleotide sequence: TGTGCCAGCAGTTTAGTGGGACGGTCTATCACAGATACGCAGTATTTT.

The table lists this clonotype with many counts. DNA for the CDR3: TGTGCCAGCAGGTTCACGGGAGGGCCCTTTGAGACCCAGTACTTC. Amino acid sequence: CASRFTGGPFETQYF. The rearrangement joins TRBV3-1 to TRBJ2-5; 8 nucleotides match TRBD2. This CDR3 comprises 15 residues. V lost 6 bases to trimming and J lost 5 bases; unmatched junction nucleotides: 11. Germline V CDR1 and CDR2: LGHDT, YNNKEL (reference sequence).

This clonotype showed up many times. The chain is built from TRBV10-3 and TRBJ1-2; D remains unclear. Germline V CDR1 and CDR2: ENHRY, SYGVKD. V gave up 0 bases and J gave up 0 bases, with 8 bases separating them. The CDR3 totals 15 residues. The CDR3 loop is CAISESLAANYGYTF. The CDR3 nucleotides are TGTGCCATCAGTGAGTCGTTGGCAGCTAACTATGGCTACACCTTC.

This clonotype was seen repeatedly, ten times or more. The CDR3 is CASSSSGWDRVVEQYF. The CDR3 DNA sequence: TGTGCCAGCAGCTCCTCAGGGTGGGACAGGGTGGTGGAGCAGTACTTC. The chain combines TRBV7-3 with TRBJ2-7, with 9 bases identical to TRBD1. Germline-derived CDR1 and CDR2 are SGHTA and FQGTGA. Trimming took 4 bases from V and 7 from J; bases not matched to a gene: 14. The CDR3 consists of 16 residues.

This clonotype occurred once. The V and J genes are TRBV6-1 and TRBJ2-5; 8 nucleotides agree with TRBD2. V lost 6 bases to trimming and J lost 1 base; unmatched junction nucleotides: 10. From germline, CDR1 is MNHNS and CDR2 SASEGT. The length of the CDR3 is 16 residues. The DNA of the CDR3 is TGTGCCAGCAGCCAAGAGGCGGGAGGCACCCAAGAGACCCAGTACTTC. Amino acids: CASSQEAGGTQETQYF.

V and J are TRBV6-8 and TRBJ2-2; D may be TRBD1 or TRBD2 (6 bases each). The germline V gene encodes CDR1 MNHGY and CDR2 SAAAGT. The CDR3 is 17 amino acids. V gave up 0 bases and J gave up 0 bases, with 11 bases separating them. CDR3 residues: CASSYSSRGANTGELFF. In DNA form, the CDR3 reads TGTGCCAGCAGTTACTCGAGTAGGGGGGCGAACACCGGGGAGCTGTTTTTT.

V and J are TRBV4-3 and TRBJ2-7, with D maybe TRBD2 (6 bases). Germline CDR1 LGHNA, CDR2 YSLEER. CDR3 length: 16 residues. Trimming cost V 1 base and J 0 bases, with 13 bases left between them. The CDR3 loop is CASSQGFGRGSYEQYF. The CDR3 bases are TGCGCCAGCAGCCAAGGTTTCGGGCGGGGCTCCTACGAGCAGTACTTC.

This clonotype was seen ten or more times. The chain couples TRBV28 to TRBJ2-7, with 11 bases aligning to TRBD2. Germline V gene data show CDR1 as MDHEN and CDR2 as SYDVKM. The CDR3 extends over 17 amino acids. V lost 7 bases and J lost 6; bases outside the gene matches: 17. The CDR3 spells CASMGAAIAGGPFEQYF. CDR3 coding DNA: TGTGCCAGCATGGGAGCTGCTATAGCGGGAGGGCCCTTCGAGCAGTACTTC.

There are many counts of this clonotype. The chain recombines TRBV7-2 with TRBJ2-3, with 13 bases matching TRBD2. CDR3 length: 15 amino acids. Germline V gives CDR1 SGHTA, CDR2 FQGNSA. The trim removed 5 bases at V and 5 bases at J, leaving 4 bases unmatched. CDR3 coding DNA: TGTGCCAGCAGCCGGACTAGCGGGAGAGGAGATACGCAGTATTTT. This sequence encodes CASSRTSGRGDTQYF.